This entry describes one TCR beta chain. This sample is part of a study of spatial heterogeneity in lung cancer. Turning to the study itself: Sequencing consistently turned up more beta-chain sequences than alpha-chain sequences. Within raw reads, each unique TCR and UMI combination appeared on average more than ten times.

Regarding time point: sample taken at primary tumor resection. The authors sequenced whole RNA from tumor, nontumor lung or frozen PBMC without sorting. A total of approximately 75 untreated early-stage non-small cell lung cancer patients served as donors. Each CDR3 protein is one row after TCRdb ran MiXCR on the 5' RACE reads. The table has 40,000 to 45,000 distinct CDR3 sequences, around 15% seen once; the top ten hold 55% to 65%. With 2 bases removed from V and 8 bases from J, the gap between germline ends came to 4 bases. The CDR3 has 11 residues. The input for sequencing was PBMCs, taken at surgery. The genes are TRBV5-3 and TRBJ1-4, with D hard to call. TRBV5-3 is an ORF, and what it does is uncertain. This clonotype was sampled from a male donor with early-stage non-small cell lung cancer. The CDR3 sequence: CARSFREKLFF. The CDR3 DNA reads TGTGCCAGAAGCTTTAGAGAAAAACTGTTTTTT.